One sample yielded the 30 T cell receptor beta chains listed below, sequenced in a study of T cells in Graves' hyperthyroidism and ophthalmopathy. TCR beta CDR3 regions were amplified from RNA. A set of HTBI primers served as the primers for a first-round RT-PCR of the TCR CDR3. TCRdb re-derived calls from the multiplex PCR reads in MiXCR, one entry per CDR3 protein. The sample holds some 200,000 distinct CDR3 sequences, 17% seen once. Material: blood. Receptors originate from a woman aged 45 to 65 with Graves' hyperthyroidism.

The CDR3 coding sequence is TGTGCCAGCCGTACAAGCGGGAAAAAGGCAGATACGCAGTATTTT. Translating it yields CASRTSGKKADTQYF. V usage is TRBV7-9 and J usage is TRBJ2-3; 7 bases line up with TRBD2. CDR1 is SEHNR and CDR2 is FQNEAQ in the germline V gene (reference sequence). Trimming at V came to 8 bases and at J to 4 bases, leaving 12 bases not matched to a gene. This CDR3 is 15 amino acids long.

This clonotype was counted many times. V is TRBV5-8 and J is TRBJ1-4; 8 nucleotides match TRBD1. This CDR3 has 15 residues. Losses at the gene ends were 4 bases for V and 5 bases for J; bases not matched to a gene: 7. CDR1 SGHTS and CDR2 YDEGEE come from the germline V gene. In DNA form, the CDR3 reads TGTGCCAGCAGCATTCGACAGGGGCTAAATGAAAAACTGTTTTTT. The encoded protein is CASSIRQGLNEKLFF. Full variable domain (remainder filled in from reference TRBV5-8 and TRBJ1-4): EAGVTQSPTHLIKTRGQQATLRCSPISGHTSVYWYQQALGLGLQFLLWYDEGEERNRGNFPPRFSGRQFPNYSSELNVNALELEDSALYLCASSIRQGLNEKLFFGSGTQLSVL.

This clonotype appeared many times. The V and J genes are TRBV19 and TRBJ2-7, with a weak D call TRBD1 (6 bases). Trimming shortened V by 2 bases and J by 5 bases, and 19 bases separated the two germline ends. The CDR3 runs 16 residues. Germline V gene lookup returns CDR1 LNHDA and CDR2 SQIVND (reference sequence). CDR3 loop: CASSILAGQGKNEQYF. The DNA of the CDR3 is TGTGCCAGTAGTATACTTGCAGGGCAGGGGAAGAACGAGCAGTACTTC. The complete variable domain, with remaining parts taken from reference TRBV19 and TRBJ2-7, reads DGGITQSPKYLFRKEGQNVTLSCEQNLNHDAMYWYRQDPGQGLRLIYYSQIVNDFQKGDIAEGYSVSREKKESFPLTVTSAQKNPTAFYLCASSILAGQGKNEQYFGPGTRLTVT.

This clonotype was counted many times. The chain couples TRBV28 to TRBJ1-2; 9 nucleotides match TRBD1. This CDR3 contains 13 residues. Germline V gives CDR1 MDHEN, CDR2 SYDVKM. Unmatched junction bases numbered 4, after V lost 7 bases and J lost 4 bases. Here the CDR3 DNA reads TGTGCCAGCATACCGGGACAGGGCTATGGCTACACCTTC. It specifies CASIPGQGYGYTF.

As regards this clonotype: Given a much more abundant clone one base away, this may be a read error. The gene calls are TRBV7-9 and TRBJ2-1, with 10 bases aligning to TRBD2. This CDR3 region has 15 residues. CDR1 SEHNR and CDR2 FQNEAQ come from the germline V gene (reference sequence). DNA for the CDR3: TGTGCCAGCAGCAGACTAGCGGGCACCTACAATGAGCGGTTCTTC. Protein product: CASSRLAGTYNERFF.

The chain has TRBV27 and TRBJ2-5, with no clear D. Between the trimmed V and J ends, which lost 0 bases and 0 bases, there was a span of 11 bases. Germline V gene sequence: CDR1 MNHEY, CDR2 SMNVEV (reference sequence). This CDR3 has 16 amino acids. The CDR3 reads CASSLSLVVDQETQYF. Here the CDR3 DNA reads TGTGCCAGCAGTTTATCCCTCGTGGTAGACCAAGAGACCCAGTACTTC.

This clonotype was detected many times. The chain has TRBV12-3 or TRBV12-4 and TRBJ1-4; 9 bases are shared with TRBD1. CDR3 length: 14 amino acids. The V and J ends lost 6 bases and 5 bases, in that order; junction bases with no gene match: 4. As DNA, the CDR3 is TGTGCCAGCAGGACGGGACAGGGAAATGAAAAACTGTTTTTT. This sequence encodes CASRTGQGNEKLFF.

This chain uses TRBV11-3 with TRBJ2-6, with 8 bases matching TRBD1. Trimming took 5 bases from V and 0 from J; bases not matched to a gene: 9. The CDR3 spans 18 residues. Germline V gives CDR1 SGHNT, CDR2 YENEEA. The chain's CDR3 is CASSAPGTGASGANVLTF. For the CDR3, the DNA is TGTGCCAGCAGCGCCCCCGGGACAGGAGCCTCTGGGGCCAACGTCCTGACTTTC.

This clonotype has ten or more counts. The rearrangement uses TRBV11-2 and TRBJ1-1; 9 nucleotides line up with TRBD1. Germline CDR1 reads SGHAT; CDR2 reads FQNNGV. This CDR3 comprises 14 residues. V dropped 6 bases and J dropped 6; count of bases not matched to a gene: 8. The DNA of the CDR3 is TGTGCCAGCAGGGGAACAGGGGGCGACGCTGAAGCTTTCTTT. Protein: CASRGTGGDAEAFF.

This clonotype was counted many times. This chain uses TRBV7-8 with TRBJ1-5; D not certain. This CDR3 has 16 amino acids. V gave up 3 bases and J gave up 1 base, with 13 bases separating them. In germline, CDR1 is SGHVS, CDR2 FQNEAQ. In DNA, the CDR3 is TGTGCCAGCAGCTTCTTTCGAACTGGGAGCAATCAGCCCCAGCATTTT. Translated, it gives CASSFFRTGSNQPQHF.

This clonotype appeared many times. The V call is TRBV5-1, the J call TRBJ1-2, with 9 bases identical to TRBD1. The length of the CDR3 is 15 residues. The J segment lost 8 bases and the V segment lost 4 bases, leaving 12 bases of the junction unmatched. Germline lookup yields CDR1 SGHRS and CDR2 YFSETQ. CDR3 bases: TGCGCCAGCAGCCGTCTTTTGGGACAGGGTAACGGCTACACCTTC. As protein: CASSRLLGQGNGYTF.

In its sample, this clonotype was seen a few times. Here the CDR3 DNA reads TGTGCCATCAGGGAAACAGGTTTTAAAGATAATTCACCCCTCCACTTT. Its protein is CAIRETGFKDNSPLHF. This rearrangement joins TRBV10-3 to TRBJ1-6; TRBD1 might be the D (5 bases). Per germline, CDR1 ENHRY and CDR2 SYGVKD. This CDR3 region has 16 residues. The V end lost 6 bases, the J end lost 5 bases, and 17 bases lay between the germline ends.

This clonotype was picked up a small number of times. The rearrangement links TRBV7-2 to TRBJ2-7; D perhaps matches TRBD1 (5 bases). The CDR3 runs to 12 residues. Germline V lookup: CDR1 SGHTA, CDR2 FQGNSA. Trimming removed 5 bases from V and 7 bases from J, with 12 bases in between. The CDR3 sequence: CASSRTSREQYF. CDR3 sequence (DNA): TGTGCCAGCAGCAGGACATCCCGGGAGCAGTACTTC.

This chain links TRBV4-2 with TRBJ2-2; TRBD2 aligns across 13 bases. Per the germline V gene, CDR1 is LGHNA and CDR2 is YNFKEQ. CDR3 length: 16 residues. V gave up 7 bases and J gave up 1 base; unmatched junction bases: 3. The chain's CDR3 is CASTGTSGKNTGELFF. CDR3 nucleotide sequence: TGTGCCAGCACCGGGACTAGCGGGAAGAACACCGGGGAGCTGTTTTTT.

This clonotype has ten or more counts. The chain employs TRBV27 and TRBJ2-7; D may be TRBD2 (6 bases). Trimming stripped 5 bases from V and 1 base from J, with 18 bases between. Germline V CDR1 and CDR2: MNHEY, SMNVEV (reference sequence). The CDR3 has 16 amino acids. CDR3 sequence (DNA): TGTGCCAGCAGTAGGCTTGGGGGAGGAGTTTCCTACGAGCAGTACTTC. Translation gives CASSRLGGGVSYEQYF.

This clonotype was counted a few times. The rearrangement joins TRBV20-1 to TRBJ1-5; 8 bases fit TRBD1. V lost 3 bases, J lost 3 bases, and 10 bases stayed unmatched. The CDR3 sequence is 16 residues long. CDR1 DFQATT and CDR2 SNEGSKA come from the germline V gene (reference sequence). The CDR3 here is CSASSRQGAYNQPQHF. The CDR3 DNA reads as TGCAGTGCTAGTAGTCGTCAGGGGGCCTACAATCAGCCCCAGCATTTT.

This clonotype occurred a few times. This chain connects TRBV12-3 or TRBV12-4 to TRBJ2-5, with 9 nucleotides matching TRBD1. This CDR3 spans 15 amino acids. With 1 base clipped from V and 3 bases from J, the junction kept 3 bases outside the gene matches. The CDR3 DNA is TGTGCCAGCAGTTTAGGTAGGACAGGGGAAGAGACCCAGTACTTC. Translated, it gives CASSLGRTGEETQYF.

J is TRBJ2-1 and V is TRBV5-1; D is possibly TRBD2 (5 bases). The ends were cut back, 0 bases at V and 4 bases at J, with 14 bases in the middle. The CDR3 has 16 residues. Germline V gene sequence: CDR1 SGHRS, CDR2 YFSETQ. CDR3 sequence reads: CASSLERQALYNEQFF. The CDR3 DNA reads TGCGCCAGCAGCTTGGAGCGGCAGGCACTTTACAATGAGCAGTTCTTC.

Only a few counts were recorded for this clonotype. The CDR3 DNA reads TGCGCCAGCAGCATACAACCGGGACAGGAGAACACTGAAGCTTTCTTT. Its protein is CASSIQPGQENTEAFF. V is TRBV5-1 and J is TRBJ1-1; TRBD1 matches 8 bases. This CDR3 has 16 amino acids. V lost 4 bases, J lost 1 base, and 9 bases stayed unmatched. Germline CDR1 is SGHRS and CDR2 is YFSETQ.

In its sample, this clonotype was seen many times. The DNA for the CDR3 is TGTGCCAGCAGCCTTGGGACAGCTGGGGCCAACGTCCTGACTTTC. It encodes CASSLGTAGANVLTF. The chain links TRBV7-8 to TRBJ2-6, with 7 positions matching TRBD1. Germline V gives CDR1 SGHVS, CDR2 FQNEAQ. Trimming cost V 5 bases and J 2 bases; bases outside gene matches: 3. The CDR3 spans 15 residues.

CDR3 in amino acids: CASSLEAVGNEQFF. The CDR3 DNA reads as TGTGCCAGCAGCTTAGAAGCGGTAGGGAATGAGCAGTTCTTC. The V gene is TRBV7-6, the J gene TRBJ2-1; the D gene is possibly TRBD2 (5 bases). CDR3 length: 14 amino acids. The germline gives CDR1 SGHVS, CDR2 FNYEAQ. Trimming removed 1 base at V and 7 bases at J, with 11 bases between.

The chain uses TRBV29-1 and TRBJ1-1, with D hard to call. Trimming shortened V by 5 bases and J by 7 bases, and 11 bases separated the two germline ends. The CDR3 covers 11 residues. Germline V gene lookup returns CDR1 SQVTM and CDR2 ANQGSEA. CDR3 protein: CSVLGVHEAFF. For the CDR3, the DNA is TGCAGCGTTTTAGGAGTTCATGAAGCTTTCTTT.

J is TRBJ1-2 and V is TRBV9; D may be TRBD1 (5 bases). Per germline, CDR1 SGDLS and CDR2 YYNGEE. V was shortened by 3 bases and J by 5 bases, with 17 bases between the two germline ends. CDR3 length: 15 amino acids. CDR3 nucleotide sequence: TGTGCCAGCAGCGGTGCCTGGGGGTACGATTATGGCTACACCTTC. Translation: CASSGAWGYDYGYTF.

This clonotype was seen many times. The rearrangement links TRBV6-5 to TRBJ2-1; a weak D match, TRBD2 (6 bases). The germline V gene has CDR1 MNHEY and CDR2 SVGAGI. The CDR3 extends over 16 amino acids. V gave up 1 base and J gave up 0 bases, with 10 bases separating them. CDR3 region: CASSYYGGSSYNEQFF. The DNA for the CDR3 is TGTGCCAGCAGTTACTATGGGGGGAGCTCCTACAATGAGCAGTTCTTC.

At least ten counts were recorded for this clonotype. The chain carries TRBV27 and TRBJ1-5; 9 nucleotides match TRBD1. CDR1 MNHEY and CDR2 SMNVEV come from the germline V gene (reference sequence). The CDR3 has 19 residues. J was trimmed by 1 base and V by 3 bases; bases with no gene match: 13. CDR3 amino acids: CASSLIGTGFPGSNQPQHF. CDR3 nucleotides: TGTGCCAGCAGTTTGATCGGGACAGGGTTTCCTGGGAGCAATCAGCCCCAGCATTTT.

This clonotype was detected ten times or more. This chain joins TRBV11-2 and TRBJ2-1, with a tentative D call TRBD2 (5 bases). V lost 1 base to trimming and J lost 7 bases, with 17 bases between them. CDR3 length: 16 residues. Germline loops: CDR1 SGHAT, CDR2 FQNNGV. This chain's CDR3 is CASSLVATHASNEQFF. The CDR3 DNA sequence: TGTGCCAGCAGCTTAGTAGCGACCCACGCATCAAATGAGCAGTTCTTC. Full variable domain (remainder filled in from reference TRBV11-2 and TRBJ2-1): EAGVAQSPRYKIIEKRQSVAFWCNPISGHATLYWYQQILGQGPKLLIQFQNNGVVDDSQLPKDRFSAERLKGVDSTLKIQPAKLEDSAVYLCASSLVATHASNEQFFGPGTRLTVL.

Note on this clonotype: A single base separates this from a much larger clone, so it may be a read error. V is TRBV6-1 and J is TRBJ2-2; 8 bases are a match to TRBD1. There are 19 residues in the CDR3. The V segment lost 7 bases and the J segment 5 bases; nucleotides outside the gene matches: 21. Germline V gene lookup returns CDR1 MNHNS and CDR2 SASEGT. The CDR3 spells CASTPQPPGGYRGTGELFF. The CDR3 DNA sequence: TGTGCCAGCACACCCCAACCCCCAGGGGGCTATAGGGGGACCGGGGAGCTGTTTTTT.

Concerning this clonotype: One end of the junction fails to match germline, which may point to a read error. The chain couples TRBV11-2 to TRBJ1-5; no clear D. CDR1 and CDR2 (germline): SGHAT, FQNNGV. CDR3 length equals 13 residues. CDR3 sequence: CASSHYSNQPQHF. The CDR3 DNA follows: TGCGCCAGCAGCCATTATAGCAATCAGCCCCAGCATTTT.

This clonotype was counted only a few times. This rearrangement joins TRBV3-1 to TRBJ2-5; 7 nucleotides agree with TRBD2. V dropped 3 bases and J dropped 4; count of bases not matched to a gene: 14. CDR3 length: 17 amino acids. In germline, CDR1 is LGHDT, CDR2 YNNKEL (reference sequence). The CDR3, as DNA: TGTGCCAGCAGCCAGGATCTTATCTCCGGGGGGAGAGAGACCCAGTACTTC. Encoded protein: CASSQDLISGGRETQYF.

In this sample, this clonotype turned up many times. This sequence joins TRBV28 and TRBJ1-1; D is undetermined. V was clipped by 8 bases and J by 0 bases, with 4 bases between them. Germline CDR1 and CDR2: MDHEN and SYDVKM. The CDR3 length is 11 residues. CDR3 coding DNA: TGTGCCAGCCGTATGAACACTGAAGCTTTCTTT. It translates to CASRMNTEAFF. Variable domain in full (rest from reference TRBV28 and TRBJ1-1): DVKVTQSSRYLVKRTGEKVFLECVQDMDHENMFWYRQDPGLGLRLIYFSYDVKMKEKGDIPEGYSVSREKKERFSLILESASTNQTSMYLCASRMNTEAFFGQGTRLTVV.